The rows below give T cell receptor beta chains drawn from one sample of a study of blood T cell repertoires in COVID-19. Here immunoSEQ multiplex PCR was the method, and the copy in TCRdb shows in-frame clones only, minus some. The sample consists of 300,000 to 450,000 clones, over 75% of them appearing once. Sequencing was performed on PBMCs or T cells enriched from blood (not recorded which). The receptors derive from a man aged 18 to 29 who had recovered from COVID-19. The CDR3 runs from the conserved cysteine through the conserved F or W. The D gene is left open where the match is weak. Rows may omit the clone size; those that give it use once, few, many or a size class.

TRBD1	NA	TRBV5-1	TRBJ2-2	TGCGCCAGCAGCCTCGGACAGGGAACCGGGGAGCTGTTTTTT	CASSLGQGTGELFF
NA	once	TRBV5-1	TRBJ1-6	TGCGCCAGCAGCTTTTGGCAGGTGAATTCACCCCTCCACTTT	CASSFWQVNSPLHF
NA	once	TRBV18	TRBJ2-5	TGTGCCAGCTCACGACAGGCCCAAGAGACCCAGTACTTC	CASSRQAQETQYF
TRBD1	NA	TRBV9	TRBJ2-7	TGTGCCAGCACCCCAGGGGGTACCTCCTACGAGCAGTACTTC	CASTPGGTSYEQYF
TRBD1	NA	TRBV2	TRBJ2-1	TGTGCCAGCAGTGATGCAGGGGGATACAATGAGCAGTTCTTC	CASSDAGGYNEQFF
NA	NA	TRBV13	TRBJ2-2	TGTGCCAGCAGCCCCGAGAGAGGGCCTAACACCGGGGAGCTGTTTTTT	CASSPERGPNTGELFF
TRBD2	NA	TRBV4-3	TRBJ2-3	TGCGCCAGCAGCCAAGAAATAGCGGGAGGCTGGACTGCGCAGTATTTT	CASSQEIAGGWTAQYF
NA	NA	TRBV11-2	TRBJ1-6	TGTGCCAGCAGCTTATCGGCCAAACTGGGCAATTCACCCCTCCACTTT	CASSLSAKLGNSPLHF
NA	NA	TRBV15	TRBJ1-5	TGTGCCACCAGCAGAGACAGGGGTAGCAATCAGCCCCAGCATTTT	CATSRDRGSNQPQHF
TRBD2	NA	TRBV3-1/TRBV3-2	TRBJ2-1	TGTGCCAGCAGCCCTCAGCGGGAGGGCTCCTACAATGAGCAGTTCTTC	CASSPQREGSYNEQFF
TRBD2	NA	TRBV10-3	TRBJ2-2	TGTGCCATCGGGATACCGGGACTAGAAGCCGGGGAGCTGTTTTTT	CAIGIPGLEAGELFF
TRBD2	NA	TRBV6-5	TRBJ2-3	TGTGCCAGCAGTTACGCGGCGGGGGGCCTCACAGATACGCAGTATTTT	CASSYAAGGLTDTQYF
NA	NA	TRBV6-5	TRBJ2-4	TGTGCCAGCAGTTACAGTCAGAACCCAAACATTCAGTACTTC	CASSYSQNPNIQYF
NA	NA	TRBV23-1	TRBJ2-1	TGCGCCAGCAGTCTGTGGGCTAGCGCCTACAATGAGCAGTTCTTC	CASSLWASAYNEQFF
TRBD1	NA	TRBV4-1	TRBJ1-3	TGCGCCAGCAGCCAAGGGGTAACACAGGGGTACTCTGGAAACACCATATATTTT	CASSQGVTQGYSGNTIYF
NA	NA	TRBV6-5	TRBJ1-2	TGTGCCAGCAGCCAGACAGTAAACTATGGCTACACCTTC	CASSQTVNYGYTF
NA	NA	TRBV14	TRBJ2-1	TGTGCCAGCAGCCAAGTGGGCGGGGCCGAATACAATGAGCAGTTCTTC	CASSQVGGAEYNEQFF
TRBD1	NA	TRBV19	TRBJ2-7	TGTGCCAGTAGTATAGATCGGAACAGGGGGAAGCAGTACTTC	CASSIDRNRGKQYF
NA	NA	TRBV7-2	TRBJ2-5	TGTGCCAGCAGCCCCAGGGGCCAAAGTGAGACCCAGTACTTC	CASSPRGQSETQYF
NA	NA	TRBV15	TRBJ1-5	TGTGCCACCAGCAGAGACAGGGGTGTGCAGCCCCAGCATTTT	CATSRDRGVQPQHF
TRBD2	NA	TRBV10-3	TRBJ2-3	TGTGCCATCAGTGTGGGGACTAGCGGCACAGATACGCAGTATTTT	CAISVGTSGTDTQYF
TRBD2	once	TRBV7-3	TRBJ2-2	TGTGCCAGCAGGGATCAACGGGGGGGCCTCACCGGGGAGCTGTTTTTT	CASRDQRGGLTGELFF
NA	NA	TRBV28	TRBJ2-5	TGTGCCAGCAATGAGGGGGTGCGGACCCAGTACTTC	CASNEGVRTQYF
NA	once	TRBV19	TRBJ2-3	TGTGCCAGTAGTGAACAGGGTTACACAGATACGCAGTATTTT	CASSEQGYTDTQYF
TRBD1	NA	TRBV30	TRBJ1-6	TGTGCCTGGAGTGTGGGACAGTATAATTCACCCCTCCACTTT	CAWSVGQYNSPLHF
NA	NA	TRBV27	TRBJ1-2	TGTGCCAGCAGTATAGGACTGTCCTATGGCTACACCTTC	CASSIGLSYGYTF
TRBD1	NA	TRBV11-1	TRBJ1-1	TGTGCCAGCAGCCCCCGACCGGGACAGGGGAACACTGAAGCTTTCTTT	CASSPRPGQGNTEAFF
TRBD1	once	TRBV19	TRBJ1-1	TGTGCCAGTAGGATACCGAAAGGACAGGGCAACACTGAAGCTTTCTTT	CASRIPKGQGNTEAFF
NA	NA	TRBV24-1	TRBJ2-2	TGTGCCACCAGTTCCAGGGTACCCGGGGAGCTGTTTTTT	CATSSRVPGELFF
NA	NA	TRBV4-3	TRBJ1-2	TGCGCCAGCAGCCAGCACACAGTTTCCTTTACTAACTATGGCTACACCTTC	CASSQHTVSFTNYGYTF
TRBD2	NA	TRBV7-6	TRBJ2-7	TGTGCCAGCAGCTTAGGAGCGGGAGAGGGAGAGCAGTACTTC	CASSLGAGEGEQYF
TRBD2	few	TRBV7-2	TRBJ2-7	TGTGCCAGCAGCTTAGAGGGCGGGAGCTCCTACGAGCAGTACTTC	CASSLEGGSSYEQYF
TRBD1	NA	TRBV30	TRBJ1-5	TGTGCCTGGAACAGGGGACAGGGAACACGTCAGCCCCAGCATTTT	CAWNRGQGTRQPQHF